A single sample gave rise to the 20 T cell receptor beta chains below, sequenced in a study of T cells in Graves' hyperthyroidism and ophthalmopathy. Amplification of TCR beta CDR3 regions was performed using RNA transcripts as template. The HTBI primer set drove a first-round RT-PCR of the TCR CDR3. TCRdb redid the calling of the multiplex PCR reads with MiXCR, one entry per CDR3 protein. The table lists about 34,000 distinct CDR3 sequences, 45% to 55% of them singletons. The material sequenced was blood. The receptors were sampled from a woman aged 40-49 years with Graves' ophthalmopathy.

V is TRBV7-8 and J is TRBJ2-1; TRBD2 might be the D (5 bases). V lost 4 bases and J lost 4, with 11 bases in between. Looked up from germline, CDR1 is SGHVS and CDR2 is FQNEAQ. This CDR3 has 14 amino acids. The CDR3 DNA follows: TGTGCCAGCAGCTCCCGGGAAAGTTACAATGAGCAGTTCTTC. Protein: CASSSRESYNEQFF.

In its sample, this clonotype was seen many times. The chain is built from TRBV5-1 and TRBJ1-1, with 8 bases lining up with TRBD1. Per germline, CDR1 SGHRS and CDR2 YFSETQ. V was pared by 0 bases and J by 5 bases, with 3 bases of the junction left unmatched. This CDR3 is built from 14 residues. CDR3 DNA: TGCGCCAGCAGCTTGGGGACAGGGTTAACTGAAGCTTTCTTT. Amino acid sequence: CASSLGTGLTEAFF.

This clonotype is judged medium-sized. This chain joins TRBV2 and TRBJ2-3; 7 bases align to TRBD2. The CDR3 consists of 14 residues. The ends lost 8 bases at V and 1 base at J; junction bases unmatched: 6. Per the germline V gene, CDR1 is SNHLY and CDR2 is FYNNEI. The CDR3: CASDKAGGTDTQYF. CDR3 sequence (DNA): TGTGCCAGCGATAAGGCGGGGGGCACAGATACGCAGTATTTT.

Ten or more counts support this clonotype. The genes are TRBV12-3 or TRBV12-4 and TRBJ2-7; D gene unclear. The CDR3 totals 15 residues. Between the trimmed V and J ends, which lost 5 bases and 2 bases, there was a span of 16 bases. CDR3 residues: CASSPGSRYAYEQYF. CDR3 sequence (DNA): TGTGCCAGCAGTCCAGGAAGCCGATATGCCTACGAGCAGTACTTC.

The chain couples TRBV4-2 to TRBJ1-1; perhaps TRBD1 as D (6 bases). V lost 2 bases and J 1 base, leaving 14 bases between the germline ends. The germline V gene encodes CDR1 LGHNA and CDR2 YNFKEQ. The CDR3 loop spans 16 amino acids. In DNA form, the CDR3 reads TGTGCCAGCAGCCAATATCGGACAGAAAAGAACACTGAAGCTTTCTTT. Protein product: CASSQYRTEKNTEAFF.

This clonotype has at least ten counts. The chain uses TRBV11-2 and TRBJ2-7; possibly TRBD1 for D (5 bases). V lost 5 bases to trimming and J lost 5 bases, with 19 bases between them. There are 15 residues in the CDR3. Germline-derived CDR1 and CDR2 are SGHAT and FQNNGV. The CDR3 region has the DNA TGTGCCAGCAGCCCCCGGCAGGGTCTTGCCCACGAGCAGTACTTC. Translated, it gives CASSPRQGLAHEQYF.

Regarding this clonotype: A read error may account for a junction end that differs from germline. The chain uses TRBV5-1 and TRBJ2-7, with unresolved D. This CDR3 region has 14 residues. CDR1 is SGHRS, CDR2 YFSETQ, per germline. The CDR3 protein is CANSFDPFAYEQYF. The DNA for the CDR3 is TGCGCCAACAGCTTCGACCCCTTCGCCTACGAGCAGTACTTC.

The chain uses TRBV7-6 and TRBJ1-1; D gene uncertain. Trimming took 4 bases from V and 4 from J, leaving 10 bases between them. From germline, CDR1 is SGHVS and CDR2 FNYEAQ. The CDR3 extends over 13 amino acids. This CDR3 reads CASSSNGVTEAFF. CDR3 DNA: TGTGCCAGCAGCTCTAACGGGGTCACTGAAGCTTTCTTT.

The V and J genes are TRBV5-1 and TRBJ2-7; 11 positions agree with TRBD1. CDR3 length equals 17 residues. Germline CDR1 reads SGHRS; CDR2 reads YFSETQ. Trimming at V came to 1 base and at J to 3 bases, leaving 9 bases not matched to a gene. The CDR3 DNA reads as TGCGCCAGCAGCTTGCGCGGGACAGGGGGAGAAGTCTACGAGCAGTACTTC. It codes for CASSLRGTGGEVYEQYF.

This clonotype was counted at least ten times. The CDR3 region is CSALNRDRGSTDTQYF. Written as DNA, the CDR3 is TGCAGTGCACTCAACCGGGACAGGGGGAGCACAGATACGCAGTATTTT. The chain has TRBV20-1 and TRBJ2-3, with 11 bases matching TRBD1. Trimming removed 6 bases from V and 0 bases from J; junction bases left unmatched: 8. Germline V gene data show CDR1 as DFQATT and CDR2 as SNEGSKA (reference sequence). The CDR3 contains 16 residues.

The rearrangement uses TRBV6-4 and TRBJ2-7, with 11 bases identical to TRBD2. The ends lost 4 bases at V and 3 bases at J; junction bases unmatched: 5. The CDR3 is made up of 15 amino acids. Per the germline V gene, CDR1 is MRHNA and CDR2 is SNTAGT. The CDR3, as DNA: TGTGCCAGCAGTGCTAGAGGACTAGCGGGCTACGAGCAGTACTTC. Encoded protein: CASSARGLAGYEQYF.

This clonotype was detected ten times or more. The rearrangement links TRBV4-3 to TRBJ2-2; no reliable D call. The germline V and J ends were trimmed by 0 bases and 6 bases, with 11 bases remaining between them. In germline, CDR1 is LGHNA, CDR2 YSLEER. CDR3 size: 15 residues. The CDR3 bases are TGCGCCAGCAGCCAAGATCTTAAGCAACCCGGGGAGCTGTTTTTT. Its protein is CASSQDLKQPGELFF.

The chain uses TRBV7-7 and TRBJ1-6; D gene ambiguous. V was pared by 3 bases and J by 11 bases, with 8 bases between. Looked up from germline, CDR1 is SSHAT and CDR2 is FNYEAQ (reference sequence). There are 12 residues in the CDR3. CDR3 protein: CASSFPRPPLHF. CDR3 coding DNA: TGTGCCAGCAGCTTTCCGAGACCACCCCTCCACTTT.

In regard to this clonotype: The CDR3 ends on some other residue instead of the conserved phenylalanine or tryptophan, so this is likely a read error. J is TRBJ1-1 and V is TRBV6-1; D is unresolved. Trimming shortened V by 1 base and J by 2 bases, and 8 bases separated the two germline ends. This CDR3 spans 14 amino acids. The V gene's germline CDR1 is MNHNS and CDR2 SASEGT. CDR3 in amino acids: CASSEEEGNTEAFL. CDR3 coding DNA: TGTGCCAGCAGTGAAGAGGAGGGAAACACTGAAGCTTTCTTG.

In its sample, this clonotype is medium-sized (0.01 to 0.1%). This chain uses TRBV29-1 with TRBJ2-5, with 9 bases fitting TRBD2. This CDR3 is built from 14 residues. Looked up from germline, CDR1 is SQVTM and CDR2 is ANQGSEA. The V segment lost 3 bases and the J segment 4 bases; nucleotides outside the gene matches: 6. CDR3 coding DNA: TGCAGCGTTGACCGCCTAGCGGGGCCAGAGACCCAGTACTTC. It is translated as CSVDRLAGPETQYF.

Remarks on this clonotype: One junction end does not reproduce the germline sequence, and a read error may be involved. This chain connects TRBV7-9 to TRBJ1-1; D is uncertain. Germline V lookup: CDR1 SEHNR, CDR2 FQNEAQ (reference sequence). This CDR3 comprises 14 residues. In nucleotides, the CDR3 is TGTACCAGCTCCCCGCGAGGAATGAACACGGAAGCTTTCTTT. Protein: CTSSPRGMNTEAFF. Filled out from reference TRBV7-9 and TRBJ1-1, the complete variable domain reads DTGVSQNPRHKITKRGQNVTFRCDPISEHNRLYWYRQTLGQGPEFLTYFQNEAQLEKSRLLSDRFSAERPKGSFSTLEIQRTEQGDSAMYLCTSSPRGMNTEAFFGQGTRLTVV.

This clonotype was picked up a small number of times. The rearrangement joins TRBV24-1 to TRBJ2-2; D gene ambiguous. The CDR3 has 14 residues. Looked up from germline, CDR1 is KGHDR and CDR2 is SFDVKD. V was pared by 2 bases and J by 0 bases, with 3 bases between. CDR3: CATSDWANTGELFF. The CDR3 nucleotides read TGTGCCACCAGTGATTGGGCGAACACCGGGGAGCTGTTTTTT.

This chain uses TRBV20-1 with TRBJ2-3; 7 nucleotides line up with TRBD2. The germline V gene has CDR1 DFQATT and CDR2 SNEGSKA (reference sequence). The ends lost 6 bases at V and 6 bases at J; junction bases unmatched: 9. The CDR3 runs to 13 residues. The CDR3 reads CSAGGTGSDTQYF. DNA for the CDR3: TGCAGTGCGGGGGGGACGGGCTCCGATACGCAGTATTTT.

In the case of this clonotype: The junction differs from germline at one of its ends, possibly a read error. The genes are TRBV7-2 and TRBJ1-1; D not resolved. The length of the CDR3 is 14 residues. CDR1 is SGHTA, CDR2 FQGNSA, per germline. The CDR3 DNA reads TGTACCAGCAGCTTCGCAGGACTGAACACTGAGGCTTTCTTT. Protein sequence: CTSSFAGLNTEAFF.

About this clonotype itself: The CDR3 end shows no conserved phenylalanine or tryptophan, and so a read error is likely. Because the CDR3's place on the DNA is in doubt, the DNA is left out and the CDR3 is given as listed by TCRdb. The chain combines TRBV7-7 with TRBJ1-1. Germline CDR1 is SSHAT and CDR2 is FNYEAQ (reference sequence). The CDR3 region is 9 residues in length, termini included. CDR3 sequence: CASSLVTVS.